These T cell receptor beta chains were read from a single sample in a study of blood T cell repertoires in COVID-19. Data came from immunoSEQ multiplex PCR; TCRdb stores just in-frame clones and leaves some out. The sample holds 250,000 to 350,000 clones, about 83% seen once. The sequenced material came from PBMCs or T cells enriched from blood (not recorded which). These TCRs come from a middle-aged woman who had recovered from COVID-19. CDR3s include the opening cysteine and the closing phenylalanine or tryptophan. The D gene is left open where the match is weak. Clone size is not always given. Where it is, it says once, few, many or a class for expanded clones.

>TRBV5-1|TRBJ2-7|TRBD1|once
TGCGCCAGCAGCTTGTGGGGACAGGGAGAGAACGAGCAGTACTTC
CASSLWGQGENEQYF
>TRBV28|TRBJ1-6|-|-
TGTGCCACCAGGCGGGGAACGGGTTCACCCCTCCACTTT
CATRRGTGSPLHF
>TRBV7-2|TRBJ2-7|-|-
TGTGCCAGCAGCTTACAGCAGGGCCCCTACGAGCAGTACTTC
CASSLQQGPYEQYF
>TRBV4-1|TRBJ2-7|TRBD2|-
TGCGCCAGCAGCACTGGACTAGCGGTATCCTACGAGCAGTACTTC
CASSTGLAVSYEQYF
>TRBV7-9|TRBJ2-2|TRBD2|-
TGTGCCAGCAGCCCAGCGGGGTTGAACACCGGGGAGCTGTTTTTT
CASSPAGLNTGELFF
>TRBV7-9|TRBJ2-1|TRBD2|-
TGTGCCAGCAGCTTACTAGCGGGGACCAATGAGCAGTTCTTC
CASSLLAGTNEQFF
>TRBV4-1|TRBJ1-2|TRBD1|-
TGCGCCAGCAGCCAGACAGGGGGCGGTGGCTACACCTTC
CASSQTGGGGYTF
>TRBV9|TRBJ2-3|TRBD2|-
TGTGCCAGCAGCGCCCTAGCGGGAGACATAGATACGCAGTATTTT
CASSALAGDIDTQYF
>TRBV2|TRBJ2-5|-|-
TGTGCCAGCAGCTGGACAGCCGTTGAGACCCAGTACTTC
CASSWTAVETQYF
>TRBV11-2|TRBJ2-3|-|-
TGTGCCAGCAGCCCACCGGAAGCCAGGGTGACGGCAGATACGCAGTATTTT
CASSPPEARVTADTQYF
>TRBV28|TRBJ2-1|-|-
TGTGCCAGCACCCGAGGATTGAGCTCCTACAATGAGCAGTTCTTC
CASTRGLSSYNEQFF
>TRBV6-1|TRBJ1-3|-|-
TGTGCCAGCAGTGACAGGCATGGTGGGGGAAACACCATATATTTT
CASSDRHGGGNTIYF
>TRBV28|TRBJ2-2|-|-
TGTGCCAGCAGTTTACCCGGGACCGGGGAGCTGTTTTTT
CASSLPGTGELFF
>TRBV7-6|TRBJ1-1|-|-
TGTGCCAGCAGCTTAGGATCCCAGGGAGGCACTGAAGCTTTCTTT
CASSLGSQGGTEAFF
>TRBV29-1|TRBJ2-1|-|-
TGCAGCGCTGATATACAGGGTCTGGTTGAGCAGTTCTTC
CSADIQGLVEQFF
>TRBV28|TRBJ2-4|TRBD1|-
TGTGCCAGCAGTTCCTCGGGACAGCGGAAAAACATTCAGTACTTC
CASSSSGQRKNIQYF
>TRBV12-3/TRBV12-4|TRBJ2-1|-|few
TGTGCCAGCAGCCCAACTACCCTGGGTGAGCAGTTCTTC
CASSPTTLGEQFF
>TRBV2|TRBJ2-2|-|-
TGTGCCAGCAGTTTCAGGGTGGCCGGGGAGCTGTTTTTT
CASSFRVAGELFF
>TRBV10-3|TRBJ1-2|-|-
TGTGCCATCAGTGAGTCCCGTGGGGGCGGCTACACCTTC
CAISESRGGGYTF
>TRBV4-3|TRBJ2-1|-|-
TGCGCCAGCAGCCTCTTCCCCCCAGGGGGCCCTAGCGGGATTCCGGTATACAATGAGCAGTTCTTC
CASSLFPPGGPSGIPVYNEQFF
>TRBV7-2|TRBJ2-7|-|-
TGTGCCAGCAGCTTAGGTGGAGGGGCCCCCGCCTACGAGCAGTACTTC
CASSLGGGAPAYEQYF
>TRBV3-1/TRBV3-2|TRBJ1-3|-|-
TGTGCCAGCAGCCAATCGAGGAGTTACTCTGGAAACACCATATATTTT
CASSQSRSYSGNTIYF
>TRBV19|TRBJ2-2|TRBD1|-
TGTGCCAGTACTCGGACAGGGGGCGGGGAGCTGTTTTTT
CASTRTGGGELFF
>TRBV13|TRBJ2-5|-|-
TGTGCCAGCGGAAAGCAGGCACAAGAGACCCAGTACTTC
CASGKQAQETQYF
>TRBV28|TRBJ1-6|TRBD1|-
TGTGCCAGCAGTTCGGACAGGTTGGGTTCACCCCTCCACTTT
CASSSDRLGSPLHF
>TRBV10-2|TRBJ2-5|-|-
TGCGCCAGCAGTGAGATCACAGGAGAGACCCAGTACTTC
CASSEITGETQYF
>TRBV27|TRBJ1-5|TRBD1|-
TGTGCCAGCAGTTCTACATACCGACCGGGACAGGGGGGAGATCAGCCCCAGCATTTT
CASSSTYRPGQGGDQPQHF
>TRBV28|TRBJ1-2|-|-
TGTGCCAGCCTTTCTAATATAGGGGCAAACTATGGCTACACCTTC
CASLSNIGANYGYTF
>TRBV7-2|TRBJ2-2|TRBD1|-
TGTGCCAGCAGCTTTGCTCAGGGGGTCAGTGGCGGGGAGCTGTTTTTT
CASSFAQGVSGGELFF
>TRBV7-8|TRBJ1-2|TRBD1|-
TGTGCCAGCAGCCCACGCGGCGGGACAGCATATGGCTACACCTTC
CASSPRGGTAYGYTF
>TRBV7-2|TRBJ2-2|-|-
TGTGCCAGCAGCCGTGGACAACCAACCACCGGGGAGCTGTTTTTT
CASSRGQPTTGELFF
>TRBV7-7|TRBJ2-1|-|-
TGTGCTAGCAGCCCTAGTCGGGCAGGGGAGAATGAGCAGTTCTTC
CASSPSRAGENEQFF
>TRBV4-1|TRBJ2-2|TRBD2|-
TGCGCCAGCAGCCAAGATTTGAGTGGGGGGGCCGGGGAGCTGTTTTTT
CASSQDLSGGAGELFF
>TRBV7-8|TRBJ2-1|TRBD2|once
TGTGCCAGCAGCTTAGGGTTACTAGCGGGAGGAAGCTACAATGAGCAGTTCTTC
CASSLGLLAGGSYNEQFF
>TRBV7-9|TRBJ2-5|-|-
TGTGCCAGCAGCTCACCCGGTAGAGAGACCCAGTACTTC
CASSSPGRETQYF
>TRBV18|TRBJ1-4|-|-
TGTGCCAGCTCACCACTTCCAGGGGCTAATGAAAAACTGTTTTTT
CASSPLPGANEKLFF
>TRBV2|TRBJ2-2|-|once
TGTGCCAGCAGTAGCGGAGAAAGCGCGAACACCGGGGAGCTGTTTTTT
CASSSGESANTGELFF
>TRBV19|TRBJ2-3|-|once
TGTGCCAGTAGTGGGGCGGGAAAAGATACGCAGTATTTT
CASSGAGKDTQYF
>TRBV15|TRBJ1-5|-|-
TGTGCCACCAGCAGAGACCAGGATCAGCCCCAGCATTTT
CATSRDQDQPQHF